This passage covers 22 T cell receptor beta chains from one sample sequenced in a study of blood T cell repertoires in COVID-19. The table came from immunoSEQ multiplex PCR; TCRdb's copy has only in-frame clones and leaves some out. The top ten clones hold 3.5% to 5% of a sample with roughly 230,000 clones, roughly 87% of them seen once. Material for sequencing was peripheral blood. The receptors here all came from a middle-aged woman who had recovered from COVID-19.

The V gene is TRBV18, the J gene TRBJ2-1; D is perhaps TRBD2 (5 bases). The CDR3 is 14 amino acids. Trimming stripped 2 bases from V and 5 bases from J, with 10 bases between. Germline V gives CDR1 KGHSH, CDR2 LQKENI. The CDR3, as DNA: TGTGCCAGCTCACCAAGGCCCGGGGACAATGAGCAGTTCTTC. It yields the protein CASSPRPGDNEQFF.

CDR3 sequence (DNA): TGTGCCAGCAGCCAACAGCGGTTAGAGACCCAGTACTTC. It yields the protein CASSQQRLETQYF. V gene TRBV3-1 (or the pseudogene TRBV3-2) combines with J gene TRBJ2-5; maybe TRBD2 (5 bases). The germline gives CDR1 LGHDT, CDR2 YNNKEL (reference sequence). CDR3 length: 13 residues. Trimming removed 2 bases at V and 4 bases at J, with 8 bases between.

CDR3 in DNA: TGTGCCACCAAGCGGGGGGCCGGCGGGGAGCTGTTTTTT. The encoded protein is CATKRGAGGELFF. The V and J genes are TRBV24-1 and TRBJ2-2; 9 bases align to TRBD2. Germline V gene data show CDR1 as KGHDR and CDR2 as SFDVKD. The ends lost 8 bases at V and 7 bases at J; junction bases unmatched: 4. There are 13 residues in the CDR3.

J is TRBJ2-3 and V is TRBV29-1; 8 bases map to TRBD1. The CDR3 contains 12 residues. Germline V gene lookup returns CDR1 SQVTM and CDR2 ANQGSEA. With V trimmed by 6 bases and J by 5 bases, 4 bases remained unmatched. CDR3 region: CSVTQGEDTQYF. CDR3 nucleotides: TGCAGCGTAACACAGGGGGAAGATACGCAGTATTTT.

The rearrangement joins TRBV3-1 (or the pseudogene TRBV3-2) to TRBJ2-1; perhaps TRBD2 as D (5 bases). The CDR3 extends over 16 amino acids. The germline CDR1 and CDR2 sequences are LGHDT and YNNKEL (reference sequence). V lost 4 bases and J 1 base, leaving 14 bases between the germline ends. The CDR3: CASSLTRAVSYNEQFF. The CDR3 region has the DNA TGTGCCAGCAGCCTGACGAGGGCGGTTTCCTACAATGAGCAGTTCTTC.

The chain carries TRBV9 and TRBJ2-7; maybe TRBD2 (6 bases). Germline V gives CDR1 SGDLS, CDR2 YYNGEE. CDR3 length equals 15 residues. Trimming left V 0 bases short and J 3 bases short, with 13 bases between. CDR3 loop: CASSVAGGLGYEQYF. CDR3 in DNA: TGTGCCAGCAGCGTAGCCGGGGGATTGGGCTACGAGCAGTACTTC.

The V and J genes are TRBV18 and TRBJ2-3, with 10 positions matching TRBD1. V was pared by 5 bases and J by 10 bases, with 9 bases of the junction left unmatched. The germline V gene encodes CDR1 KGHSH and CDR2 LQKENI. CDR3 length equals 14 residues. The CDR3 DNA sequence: TGTGCCAGCTCAAGGGACAGGGGCGCAGGGTCGCAGTATTTT. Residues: CASSRDRGAGSQYF. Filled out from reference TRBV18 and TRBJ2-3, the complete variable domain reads NAGVMQNPRHLVRRRGQEARLRCSPMKGHSHVYWYRQLPEEGLKFMVYLQKENIIDESGMPKERFSAEFPKEGPSILRIQQVVRGDSAAYFCASSRDRGAGSQYFGPGTRLTVL.

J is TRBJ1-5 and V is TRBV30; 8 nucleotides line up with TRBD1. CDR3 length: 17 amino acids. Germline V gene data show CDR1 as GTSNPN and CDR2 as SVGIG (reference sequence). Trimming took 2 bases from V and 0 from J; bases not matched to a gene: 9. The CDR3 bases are TGTGCCTGGAGTACAGACAGGGGACTCAATAGCAATCAGCCCCAGCATTTT. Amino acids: CAWSTDRGLNSNQPQHF.

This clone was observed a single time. The CDR3 is CASSFGGGMNTEAFF. The CDR3 region has the DNA TGTGCCAGCAGCTTTGGGGGAGGGATGAACACTGAAGCTTTCTTT. This sequence joins TRBV5-4 and TRBJ1-1; a possible D gene is TRBD1 (5 bases). The CDR3 covers 15 residues. V dropped 2 bases and J dropped 0 bases, with 11 bases sitting between them. The germline gives CDR1 SGHNT, CDR2 YYREEE (reference sequence).

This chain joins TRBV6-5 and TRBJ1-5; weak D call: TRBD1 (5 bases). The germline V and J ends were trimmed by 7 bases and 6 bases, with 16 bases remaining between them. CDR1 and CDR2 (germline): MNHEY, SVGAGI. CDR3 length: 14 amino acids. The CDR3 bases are TGTGCCAGCACGGAGGGGTCATCGGGTCAGCCCCAGCATTTT. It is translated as CASTEGSSGQPQHF.

The CDR3 nucleotides read TGTGCCACCAGTGAGCAGGGAATGACCCAGCATTTT. Translation: CATSEQGMTQHF. The genes are TRBV24-1 and TRBJ1-5, with D possibly TRBD1 on 5 matching bases. Germline V CDR1 and CDR2: KGHDR, SFDVKD. Trimming removed 4 bases from V and 11 bases from J, with 11 bases in between. The CDR3 extends over 12 amino acids.

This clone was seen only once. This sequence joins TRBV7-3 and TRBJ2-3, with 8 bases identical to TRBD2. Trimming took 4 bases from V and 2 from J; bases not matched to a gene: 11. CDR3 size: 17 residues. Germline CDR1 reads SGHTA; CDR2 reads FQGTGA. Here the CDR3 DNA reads TGTGCCAGCAGCTCCCGGGGTCCAGCGGGGGACACAGATACGCAGTATTTT. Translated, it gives CASSSRGPAGDTDTQYF.

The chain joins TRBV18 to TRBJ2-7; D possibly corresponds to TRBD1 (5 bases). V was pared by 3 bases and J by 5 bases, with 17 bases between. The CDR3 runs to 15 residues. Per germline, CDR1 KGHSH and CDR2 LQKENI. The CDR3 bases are TGTGCCAGCTCACCCGGTCTCAGGGTCCCCCACGAGCAGTACGTC. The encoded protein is CASSPGLRVPHEQYV.

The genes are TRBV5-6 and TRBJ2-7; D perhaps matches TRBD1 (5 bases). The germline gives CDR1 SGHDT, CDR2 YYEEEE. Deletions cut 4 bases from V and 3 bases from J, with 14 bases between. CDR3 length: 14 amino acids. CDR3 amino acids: CASSLDTAVYEQYF. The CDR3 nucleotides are TGTGCCAGCAGCCTGGACACCGCGGTCTACGAGCAGTACTTC.

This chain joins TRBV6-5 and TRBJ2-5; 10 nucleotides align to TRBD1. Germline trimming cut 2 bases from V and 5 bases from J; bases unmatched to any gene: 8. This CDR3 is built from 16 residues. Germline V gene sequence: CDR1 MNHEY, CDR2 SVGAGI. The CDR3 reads CASSYTWDRGRETQYF. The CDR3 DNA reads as TGTGCCAGCAGTTACACCTGGGACAGGGGTCGCGAGACCCAGTACTTC.

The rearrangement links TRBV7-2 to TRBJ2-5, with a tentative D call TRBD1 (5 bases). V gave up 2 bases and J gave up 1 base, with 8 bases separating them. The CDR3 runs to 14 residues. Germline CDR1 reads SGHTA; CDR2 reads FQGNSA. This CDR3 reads CASSLLGPQETQYF. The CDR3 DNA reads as TGTGCCAGCAGCTTATTGGGGCCCCAAGAGACCCAGTACTTC.

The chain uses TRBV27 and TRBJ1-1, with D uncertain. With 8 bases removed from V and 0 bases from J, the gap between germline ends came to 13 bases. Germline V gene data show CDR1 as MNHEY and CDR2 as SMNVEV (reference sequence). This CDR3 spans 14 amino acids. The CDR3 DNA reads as TGTGCCAGCCGGGAGCTTCCAATGAACACTGAAGCTTTCTTT. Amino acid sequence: CASRELPMNTEAFF.

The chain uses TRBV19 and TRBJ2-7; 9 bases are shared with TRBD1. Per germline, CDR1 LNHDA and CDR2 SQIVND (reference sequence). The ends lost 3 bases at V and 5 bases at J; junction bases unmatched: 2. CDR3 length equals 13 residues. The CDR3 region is CASSMGQGDEQYF. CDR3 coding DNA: TGTGCCAGTAGTATGGGACAGGGTGACGAGCAGTACTTC. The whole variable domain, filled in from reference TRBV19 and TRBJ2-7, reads DGGITQSPKYLFRKEGQNVTLSCEQNLNHDAMYWYRQDPGQGLRLIYYSQIVNDFQKGDIAEGYSVSREKKESFPLTVTSAQKNPTAFYLCASSMGQGDEQYFGPGTRLTVT.

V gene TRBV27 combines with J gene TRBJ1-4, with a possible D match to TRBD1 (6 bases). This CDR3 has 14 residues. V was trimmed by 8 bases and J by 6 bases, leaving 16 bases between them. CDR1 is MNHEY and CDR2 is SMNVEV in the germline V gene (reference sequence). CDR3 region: CASSQNRADEKLFF. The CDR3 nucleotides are TGTGCCAGCTCACAGAACAGGGCTGATGAAAAACTGTTTTTT.

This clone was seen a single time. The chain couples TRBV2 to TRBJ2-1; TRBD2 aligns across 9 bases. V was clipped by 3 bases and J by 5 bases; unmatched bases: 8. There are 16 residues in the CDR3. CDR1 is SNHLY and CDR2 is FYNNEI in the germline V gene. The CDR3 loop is CASSDELVAGDNEQFF. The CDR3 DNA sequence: TGTGCCAGCAGTGATGAGTTGGTAGCGGGAGACAATGAGCAGTTCTTC.

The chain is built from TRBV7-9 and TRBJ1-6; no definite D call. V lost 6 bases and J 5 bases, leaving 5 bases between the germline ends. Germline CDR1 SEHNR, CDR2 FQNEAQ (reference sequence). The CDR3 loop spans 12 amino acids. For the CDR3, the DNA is TGTGCCAGCAGTATTAATAATTCACCCCTCCACTTT. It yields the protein CASSINNSPLHF.

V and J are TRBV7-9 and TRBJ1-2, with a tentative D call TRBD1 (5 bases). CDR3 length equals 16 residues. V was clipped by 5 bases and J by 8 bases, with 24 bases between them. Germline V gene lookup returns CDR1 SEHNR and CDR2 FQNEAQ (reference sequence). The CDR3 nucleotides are TGTGCCAGCAGCCCCTCAAGGGGAACCGGTGTTTACGGCTACACCTTC. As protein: CASSPSRGTGVYGYTF.